The clone carrying this T cell receptor beta chain was seen only once. Its antigen is not known. The data are from a study of T cell responses to AZD1222 COVID-19 vaccine. The CDR3 totals 12 residues. Germline CDR1 is LNHDA and CDR2 is SQIVND (reference sequence). V shed 7 bases and J shed 0 bases, with 5 bases lying between them. TCRdb keeps only in-frame clones here, not all; method: immunoSEQ multiplex PCR. This repertoire shows approximately 150,000 clones, about 86% found once; its top ten account for about 5.4%. The study's findings and limits: Unmutated variant regions reportedly attract nearly half of all spike-specific TCRs. Two doses of AZD1222 preceded a rise in Spike-specific TCR breadth and depth. It was only a handful of AZD1222 recipients who were seropositive at baseline. White British ancestry dominated among donors, who included more females, and clonal diversity was possibly underestimated.

This sample comprised peripheral blood, obtained 28 days after the second AZD1222 dose. The receptor was isolated from an adult who received the AZD1222 COVID-19 vaccine. The chain couples TRBV19 to TRBJ2-3; unclear D gene. The CDR3 DNA follows: TGTGCCAGTATTTCAAGCACAGATACGCAGTATTTT. It encodes CASISSTDTQYF. The variable domain in full, with the rest retrieved from reference TRBV19 and TRBJ2-3, is DGGITQSPKYLFRKEGQNVTLSCEQNLNHDAMYWYRQDPGQGLRLIYYSQIVNDFQKGDIAEGYSVSREKKESFPLTVTSAQKNPTAFYLCASISSTDTQYFGPGTRLTVL.